This T cell receptor (beta chain) was captured in a study of T cell changes during pregnancy in multiple sclerosis. Sequencing was performed with immunoSEQ multiplex PCR; in TCRdb, only in-frame clones are kept and a portion is missing. Here the sample spans approximately 88,000 clones, approximately 94% being singletons. Germline CDR1 and CDR2: SGHTA and FQGTGA. The CDR3 totals 14 residues. V lost 4 bases and J lost 5, with 14 bases in between. The sequence came from a female donor with multiple sclerosis, enrolled in a pregnancy study. The chain recombines TRBV7-3 with TRBJ2-5, with D perhaps matching TRBD1 (5 bases). The sample consisted of peripheral blood, taken in the third trimester of pregnancy. The CDR3 loop is CASSSQGRVETQYF. The CDR3 DNA reads TGTGCCAGCAGCTCGCAGGGCCGGGTGGAGACCCAGTACTTC.